These T cell receptor beta chains were read from a single sample in a study of blood T cell repertoires in COVID-19. Some clones are missing from TCRdb's copy, which holds only in-frame ones; the method was immunoSEQ multiplex PCR. The repertoire holds 200,000 to 250,000 clones, around 80% seen once, with under 8.5% in the top ten. Sequencing was done on a sample of peripheral blood. The receptors derive from a woman between 65 and 79 years old with acute or convalescent COVID-19. CDR3s include the opening cysteine and the closing phenylalanine or tryptophan. The D gene is left open where the match is weak. The listing skips clone size in some rows; elsewhere it reads once, few, many or a size class.

NA	NA	TRBV5-1	TRBJ2-3	TGCGCCAGCAGCTTGGCCGAGATAGCCAATACGCAGTATTTT	CASSLAEIANTQYF
NA	NA	TRBV7-2	TRBJ1-6	TGTGCCAGCAGCGGTGGCCGACAGAATTCACCCCTCCACTTT	CASSGGRQNSPLHF
NA	NA	TRBV12-3/TRBV12-4	TRBJ2-3	TGTGCCAGCAGGCTCTACCCTCATACGCAGTATTTT	CASRLYPHTQYF
NA	TRBD2	TRBV24-1	TRBJ2-3	TGTGCCACCAGTGATTTGCCGGGACTAGCGGGTTCCACAGATACGCAGTATTTT	CATSDLPGLAGSTDTQYF
NA	NA	TRBV12-1	TRBJ1-2	TGTGCCAGCAGCTTTGAGAGGTCAGGGGGTGGTGGCTACACCTTC	CASSFERSGGGGYTF
NA	NA	TRBV5-1	TRBJ2-5	TGCGCCAGCAGCTTGACTAGTCAAGAGACCCAGTACTTC	CASSLTSQETQYF
NA	NA	TRBV5-4	TRBJ2-2	TGTGCCAGCAGCGACAGGTACACCGGGGAGCTGTTTTTT	CASSDRYTGELFF
NA	TRBD2	TRBV2	TRBJ2-5	TGTGCCAGCCTGCTACTAGCGGGGAAAGAGACCCAGTACTTC	CASLLLAGKETQYF
NA	TRBD1	TRBV6-4	TRBJ1-2	TGTGCCAGCAGTGCCGGGACAGGGAACTATGGCTACACCTTC	CASSAGTGNYGYTF
NA	NA	TRBV29-1	TRBJ1-2	TGCAGCGTAGGTGACAAGTATGGCTACACCTTC	CSVGDKYGYTF
NA	NA	TRBV2	TRBJ2-2	TGTGCCAGCAGTGTTCAGGGAACAGCGCAGATGACCGGGGAGCTGTTTTTT	CASSVQGTAQMTGELFF
NA	NA	TRBV6-5	TRBJ1-1	TGTGCCAGCGGAGGGAGGCAGGAAGCTTTCTTT	CASGGRQEAFF
NA	TRBD2	TRBV27	TRBJ2-3	TGTGCCAGCAGTTCACGAGCGGGGGGGAGCACAGATACGCAGTATTTT	CASSSRAGGSTDTQYF
NA	TRBD2	TRBV28	TRBJ2-5	TGTGCCAGCAAGGAGCGGGGGGGCCTCCAAGAGACCCAGTACTTC	CASKERGGLQETQYF
NA	TRBD2	TRBV6-5	TRBJ2-3	TGTGCCAGCAGCTCCGGACTAGCGGGGGATACGCAGTATTTT	CASSSGLAGDTQYF
NA	TRBD1	TRBV7-8	TRBJ2-3	TGTGCCAGCAGCTTTGCCTCAGGACAGGGGGCCAGCACAGATACGCAGTATTTT	CASSFASGQGASTDTQYF
NA	TRBD2	TRBV6-5	TRBJ2-1	TGTGCCAGCAGTTACTCGACTAGCGGGGGGTACGAGCAGTTCTTC	CASSYSTSGGYEQFF
NA	TRBD2	TRBV6-2/TRBV6-3	TRBJ2-3	TGTGCCAGCAGTTACCCACTAGCGGGGACCACAGATACGCAGTATTTT	CASSYPLAGTTDTQYF
NA	TRBD2	TRBV7-2	TRBJ2-2	TGTGCCAGCAGGCGGCGGGGGGCGAACACCGGGGAGCTGTTTTTT	CASRRRGANTGELFF
NA	NA	TRBV10-2	TRBJ1-6	TGCGCCACCCGCCCCGGGAGCTCCTATAATTCACCCCTCCACTTT	CATRPGSSYNSPLHF
few	NA	TRBV10-3	TRBJ1-3	TGTGCCATCATTGAACAATTAGCAGGGGGAAACACCATATATTTT	CAIIEQLAGGNTIYF
few	NA	TRBV5-1	TRBJ2-5	TGCGCCAGCAGCTTGGCGGGGTTTGAGACCCAGTACTTC	CASSLAGFETQYF
NA	NA	TRBV19	TRBJ1-2	TGTGCCAGTAGCGTCCCACGAGCTAACTATGGCTACACCTTC	CASSVPRANYGYTF
NA	NA	TRBV30	TRBJ2-3	TGTGCCTGGAGTCCAGGGACAATAGATACGCAGTATTTT	CAWSPGTIDTQYF
few	NA	TRBV6-5	TRBJ1-2	TGTGCCAGCAGCCCCGGGACACCTGGTGCCTATGGCTACACCTTC	CASSPGTPGAYGYTF
NA	NA	TRBV29-1	TRBJ2-5	TGCAGCGTTGTGAAAATACGGACTGTCCAAGAGACCCAGTACTTC	CSVVKIRTVQETQYF
few	TRBD1	TRBV10-3	TRBJ2-1	TGTGCCATCAGCTGGACAGGGGGCCGAAATGAGCAGTTCTTC	CAISWTGGRNEQFF
NA	TRBD1	TRBV18	TRBJ1-1	TGTGCCAGCTCACCTCCGACAGGGGGCCGGGCTTTCTTT	CASSPPTGGRAFF
NA	TRBD1	TRBV5-1	TRBJ2-5	TGCGCCAGCAGTTCTGGGGACAGGGCTGGAGCCCAGTACTTC	CASSSGDRAGAQYF
few	NA	TRBV10-2	TRBJ2-7	TGCGCCAGCAGCTCCGCGGGATCCTCCTACGAGCAGTACTTC	CASSSAGSSYEQYF
NA	NA	TRBV4-3	TRBJ2-2	TGCGCCAGCAGCCAGAGATCAGGGCGAACCGGGGAGCTGTTTTTT	CASSQRSGRTGELFF
NA	TRBD1	TRBV5-1	TRBJ2-2	TGCGCCAGCAGCTCGCCCGGGACAGGGAACACCGGGGAGCTGTTTTTT	CASSSPGTGNTGELFF
once	NA	TRBV7-2	TRBJ2-3	TGTGCCAGCAGCTCTTATGGGGCTAGCACAGATACGCAGTATTTT	CASSSYGASTDTQYF
NA	TRBD1	TRBV5-1	TRBJ2-3	TGCGCCAGCAGCCCTACAACAGGGGGCGCGGATACGCAGTATTTT	CASSPTTGGADTQYF
NA	TRBD1	TRBV30	TRBJ1-4	TGTGCCTGGGGGGACAGGGGGGTTGAAAAACTGTTTTTT	CAWGDRGVEKLFF
NA	TRBD2	TRBV6-2/TRBV6-3	TRBJ2-3	TGTGCCAGCAGTTGGGCTAGCGGGGCAGATACGCAGTATTTT	CASSWASGADTQYF
NA	NA	TRBV6-2/TRBV6-3	TRBJ1-2	TGTGCCAGCAGTTACGACAGTGTCAGCTATGGCTACACCTTC	CASSYDSVSYGYTF
NA	TRBD1	TRBV5-6	TRBJ2-3	TGTGCCAGCAGCGCCGGCAGGGGGCCAAGCACAGATACGCAGTATTTT	CASSAGRGPSTDTQYF
NA	TRBD1	TRBV5-4	TRBJ1-2	TGTGCCAGCAGCCCTCCGGACAGGGATAACTATGGCTACACCTTC	CASSPPDRDNYGYTF
few	NA	TRBV4-1	TRBJ2-6	TGCGCCAGCAGCCTAGATGGGCAGGTCCTCTCTGGGGCCAACGTCCTGACTTTC	CASSLDGQVLSGANVLTF
NA	TRBD1	TRBV6-4	TRBJ1-2	TGTGCCAGCAGCGCCAGGGGGCAGAGCTATGGCTACACCTTC	CASSARGQSYGYTF
once	NA	TRBV5-8	TRBJ2-3	TGTGCCAGCAGCTTGACGGGGAGTCAAGATACGCAGTATTTT	CASSLTGSQDTQYF
few	NA	TRBV25-1	TRBJ1-1	TGTGCCAGCAGCGCCCGGACAGCGAACACTGAAGCTTTCTTT	CASSARTANTEAFF
NA	NA	TRBV14	TRBJ1-3	TGTGCCAGCAGCCAAGCGGGTGCTTTCTCTGGAAACACCATATATTTT	CASSQAGAFSGNTIYF
NA	TRBD2	TRBV7-2	TRBJ2-1	TGTGCCAGCAGCGCCACTGGCGGGGGGGCAAAGGAGCAGTTCTTC	CASSATGGGAKEQFF
NA	NA	TRBV14	TRBJ2-7	TGTGCCAGCAGCCCTCCCGCGGATCCTTACGAGCAGTACTTC	CASSPPADPYEQYF
NA	TRBD1	TRBV19	TRBJ2-2	TGTGCCAGTAGTACCCAAACCTCGGACAGGGGGGAAGACGGGGAGCTGTTTTTT	CASSTQTSDRGEDGELFF
NA	TRBD2	TRBV2	TRBJ2-5	TGTGCCAGCAGGGGCGGGGGGGCCCAAGAGACCCAGTACTTC	CASRGGGAQETQYF
many	NA	TRBV5-1	TRBJ1-4	TGCGCCAGCAGCTTGGGGGGGACTCCACAAAATGAAAAACTGTTTTTT	CASSLGGTPQNEKLFF
NA	NA	TRBV7-3	TRBJ2-6	TGTGCCAGCAGCTTAGGGGCGTCCGGGGCCAACGTCCTGACTTTC	CASSLGASGANVLTF
NA	TRBD2	TRBV30	TRBJ2-1	TGTGCCTGGAGTGTAAGCGGGGGAAATGAGCAGTTCTTC	CAWSVSGGNEQFF
few	TRBD1	TRBV6-5	TRBJ1-2	TGTGCCAGCAGTCGGGACAGGGAGGGAGGCTACACCTTC	CASSRDREGGYTF
NA	NA	TRBV7-8	TRBJ1-3	TGTGCCAGCAGCCCCATAGGGACATCAGACTCTGGAAACACCATATATTTT	CASSPIGTSDSGNTIYF